This TCR beta chain was retrieved from a study of OX40 agonist ivuxolimab in advanced cancers. Study in general: Patients were treated with intravenous ivuxolimab, dosed at 0.01 to 10 mg/kg and infused every 2 weeks.

Only in-frame clones appear in the TCRdb table, and some are missing; sequencing was by immunoSEQ multiplex PCR. The data hold 75,000 to 90,000 clones, with just under 90% observed a single time. The length of the CDR3 is 15 residues. Per germline, CDR1 MNHNS and CDR2 SASEGT. Trimming stripped 0 bases from V and 7 bases from J, with 10 bases between. The TCR comes from an adult with an advanced solid tumor such as melanoma, head and neck, liver or kidney cancer. The chain recombines TRBV6-1 with TRBJ1-6; no reliable D call. This specimen consisted of CD4+ or CD8+ T cells sorted from blood, obtained in a trial of the OX40 agonist ivuxolimab. The CDR3: CASSEAWGSNSPLHF. CDR3 nucleotides: TGTGCCAGCAGTGAAGCATGGGGATCCAATTCACCCCTCCACTTT.